This TCR beta chain originates from a study of cytomegalovirus exposure and HLA in healthy donors. Germline loops: CDR1 WNHNN, CDR2 SYGVQD (reference sequence). CDR3 size: 13 residues. Deletions cut 4 bases from V and 0 bases from J, with 4 bases between. Concerning this clone: As yet, its antigen is unknown.

Findings and limits, study-wide: Across donors, most TCRs were seen rarely, yet some public ones were widespread. Most subjects had HLA-A and HLA-B alleles reportedly predicted accurately by TCR beta sequences.

PCR employed 60 Vbeta and 13 Jbeta primers. This table comes from immunoSEQ multiplex PCR, and its TCRdb copy is limited to in-frame clones, with some not included. Of roughly 230,000 clones listed, about 77% are singletons. The sample was PBMCs. This sequence was found in a boy aged 5-17 years in good health and CMV-seronegative. The rearrangement joins TRBV10-1 to TRBJ1-3; D call uncertain. The CDR3 DNA reads TGCGCCAGCAGTGCAATCTCTGGAAACACCATATATTTT. It codes for CASSAISGNTIYF.